A single sample is the source of the 6 T cell receptor beta chains below, sequenced in a study of blood T cell repertoires in COVID-19. The data were produced by immunoSEQ multiplex PCR, yet TCRdb's version contains in-frame clones alone and is incomplete. The sample carries under 200,000 clones, approximately 87% recorded once. Sequenced material: peripheral blood. The receptors originated from a woman aged 60-70 years with COVID-19, enrolled during active disease.

This sequence joins TRBV5-1 and TRBJ2-1; maybe TRBD1 (6 bases). Germline values: CDR1 SGHRS, CDR2 YFSETQ. The CDR3 contains 15 residues. Between the trimmed V and J ends, which lost 4 bases and 5 bases, there was a span of 16 bases. CDR3 nucleotides: TGCGCCAGCAGCCCCGCCGGGACACTGAACAATGAGCAGTTCTTC. Encoded protein: CASSPAGTLNNEQFF.

The chain combines TRBV6-2 or TRBV6-3 with TRBJ1-4; maybe TRBD1 (5 bases). Germline CDR1 MNHEY, CDR2 SVGEGT. The V end was cut by 4 bases, the J end by 7 bases, with 16 bases between. The CDR3 has 15 residues. The CDR3 region has the DNA TGTGCCAGCAGTTCCTTGGTGAGCGGGGGTGAAAAACTGTTTTTT. The encoded protein is CASSSLVSGGEKLFF.

The chain employs TRBV15 and TRBJ1-1; D not resolved. The V gene lost 1 base and the J gene lost 4 bases, with 13 bases spanning the gap. The CDR3 sequence is 15 residues long. Per the germline V gene, CDR1 is LNHNV and CDR2 is YYDKDF (reference sequence). The CDR3 loop is CATSRGVSRSTEAFF. In DNA, the CDR3 is TGTGCCACCAGCAGAGGCGTGAGTCGTAGCACTGAAGCTTTCTTT.

The chain has TRBV10-3 and TRBJ2-7, with 8 bases identical to TRBD1. V gave up 6 bases and J gave up 0 bases; unmatched junction bases: 7. The CDR3 runs to 15 residues. CDR1 is ENHRY and CDR2 is SYGVKD in the germline V gene. For the CDR3, the DNA is TGTGCCATCAGAACCGGGACAGGATACTCCTACGAGCAGTACTTC. It specifies CAIRTGTGYSYEQYF.

The chain joins TRBV4-2 to TRBJ2-5, with D perhaps matching TRBD2 (6 bases). The CDR3 consists of 14 residues. CDR1 and CDR2 (germline): LGHNA, YNFKEQ. V dropped 0 bases and J dropped 3 bases, with 8 bases sitting between them. CDR3 DNA: TGTGCCAGCAGCCAAGACGGGGGTAAAGAGACCCAGTACTTC. It is translated as CASSQDGGKETQYF.

The chain uses TRBV7-8 and TRBJ2-3; 12 bases are shared with TRBD2. V lost 4 bases to trimming and J lost 2 bases; unmatched junction nucleotides: 4. The CDR3 has 16 amino acids. CDR1 is SGHVS, CDR2 FQNEAQ, per germline. CDR3 loop: CASSWRTSGNTDTQYF. DNA of the CDR3: TGTGCCAGCAGCTGGAGGACTAGCGGGAACACAGATACGCAGTATTTT.